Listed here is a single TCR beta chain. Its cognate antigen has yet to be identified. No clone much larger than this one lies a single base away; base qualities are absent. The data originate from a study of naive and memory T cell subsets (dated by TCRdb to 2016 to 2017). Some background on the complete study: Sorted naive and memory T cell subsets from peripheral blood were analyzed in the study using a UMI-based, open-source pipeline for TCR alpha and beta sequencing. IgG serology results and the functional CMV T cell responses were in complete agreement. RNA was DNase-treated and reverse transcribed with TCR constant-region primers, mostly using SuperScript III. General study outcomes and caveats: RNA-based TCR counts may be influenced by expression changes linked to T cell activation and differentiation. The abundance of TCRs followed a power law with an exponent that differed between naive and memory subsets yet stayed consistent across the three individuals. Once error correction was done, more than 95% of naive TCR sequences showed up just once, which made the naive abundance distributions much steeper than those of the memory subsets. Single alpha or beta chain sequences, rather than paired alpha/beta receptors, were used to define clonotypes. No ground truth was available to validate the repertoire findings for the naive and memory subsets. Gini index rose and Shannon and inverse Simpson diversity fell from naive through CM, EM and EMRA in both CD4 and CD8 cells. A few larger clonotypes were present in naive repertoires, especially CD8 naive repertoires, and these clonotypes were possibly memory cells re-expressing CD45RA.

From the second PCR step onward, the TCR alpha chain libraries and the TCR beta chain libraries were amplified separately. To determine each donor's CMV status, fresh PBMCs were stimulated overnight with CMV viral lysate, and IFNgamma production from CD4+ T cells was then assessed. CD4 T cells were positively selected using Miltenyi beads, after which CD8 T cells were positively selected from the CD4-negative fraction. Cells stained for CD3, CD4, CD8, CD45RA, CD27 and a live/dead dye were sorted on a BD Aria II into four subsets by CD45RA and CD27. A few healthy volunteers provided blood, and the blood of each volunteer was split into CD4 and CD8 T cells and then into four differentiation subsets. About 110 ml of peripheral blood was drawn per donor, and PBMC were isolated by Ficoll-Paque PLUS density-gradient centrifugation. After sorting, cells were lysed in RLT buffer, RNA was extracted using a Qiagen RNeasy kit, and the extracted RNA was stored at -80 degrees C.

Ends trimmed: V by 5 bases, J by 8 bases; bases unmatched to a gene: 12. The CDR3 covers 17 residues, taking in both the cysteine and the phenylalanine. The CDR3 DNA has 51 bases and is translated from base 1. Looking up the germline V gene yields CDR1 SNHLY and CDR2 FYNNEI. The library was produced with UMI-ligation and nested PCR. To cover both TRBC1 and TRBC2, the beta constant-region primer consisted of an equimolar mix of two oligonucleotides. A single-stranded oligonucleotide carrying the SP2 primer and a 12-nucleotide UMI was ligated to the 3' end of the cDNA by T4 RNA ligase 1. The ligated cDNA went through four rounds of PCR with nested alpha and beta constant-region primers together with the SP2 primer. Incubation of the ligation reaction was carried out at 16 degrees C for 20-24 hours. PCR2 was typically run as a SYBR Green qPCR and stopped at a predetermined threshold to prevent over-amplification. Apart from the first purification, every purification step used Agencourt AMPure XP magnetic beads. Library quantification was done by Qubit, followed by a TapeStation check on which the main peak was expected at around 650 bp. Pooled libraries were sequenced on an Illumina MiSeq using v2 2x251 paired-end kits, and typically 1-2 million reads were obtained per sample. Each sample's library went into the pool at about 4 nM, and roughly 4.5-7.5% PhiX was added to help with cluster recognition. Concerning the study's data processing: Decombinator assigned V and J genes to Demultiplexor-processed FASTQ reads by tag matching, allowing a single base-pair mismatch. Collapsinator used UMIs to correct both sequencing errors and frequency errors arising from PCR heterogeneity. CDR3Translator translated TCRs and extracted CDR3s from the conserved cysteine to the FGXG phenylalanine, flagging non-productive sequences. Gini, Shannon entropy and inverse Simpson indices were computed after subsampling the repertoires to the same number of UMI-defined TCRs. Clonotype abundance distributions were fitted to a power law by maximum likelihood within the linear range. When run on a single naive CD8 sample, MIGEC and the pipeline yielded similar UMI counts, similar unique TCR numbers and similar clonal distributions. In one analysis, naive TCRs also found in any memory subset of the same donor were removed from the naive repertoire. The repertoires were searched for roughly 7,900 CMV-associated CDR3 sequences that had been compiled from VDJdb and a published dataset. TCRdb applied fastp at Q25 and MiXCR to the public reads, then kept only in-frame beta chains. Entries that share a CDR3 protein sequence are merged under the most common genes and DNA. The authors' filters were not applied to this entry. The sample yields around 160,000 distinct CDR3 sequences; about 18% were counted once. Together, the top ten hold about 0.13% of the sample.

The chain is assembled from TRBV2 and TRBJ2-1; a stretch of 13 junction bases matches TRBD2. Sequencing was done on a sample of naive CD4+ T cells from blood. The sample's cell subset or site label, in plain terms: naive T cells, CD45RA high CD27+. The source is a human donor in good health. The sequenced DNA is TGTGCCAGCAGTCCTATCCGGACTAGCGGGAGAGGCCATGAGCAGTTCTTC. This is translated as CASSPIRTSGRGHEQFF.